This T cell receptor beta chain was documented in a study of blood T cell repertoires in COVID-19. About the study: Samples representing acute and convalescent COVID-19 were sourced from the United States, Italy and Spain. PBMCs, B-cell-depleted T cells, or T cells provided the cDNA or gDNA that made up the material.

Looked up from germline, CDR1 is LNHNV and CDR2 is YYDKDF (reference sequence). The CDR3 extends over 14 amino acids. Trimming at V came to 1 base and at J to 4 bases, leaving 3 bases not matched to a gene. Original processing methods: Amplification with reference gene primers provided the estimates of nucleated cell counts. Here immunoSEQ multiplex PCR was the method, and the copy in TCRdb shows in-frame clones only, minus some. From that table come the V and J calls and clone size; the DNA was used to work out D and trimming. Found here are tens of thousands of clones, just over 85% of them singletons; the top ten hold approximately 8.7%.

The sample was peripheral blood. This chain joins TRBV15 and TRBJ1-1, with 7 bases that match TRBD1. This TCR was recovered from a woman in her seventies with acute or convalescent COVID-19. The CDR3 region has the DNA TGTGCCACCAGCAGAGGACAGGGAGGCACTGAAGCTTTCTTT. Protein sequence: CATSRGQGGTEAFF. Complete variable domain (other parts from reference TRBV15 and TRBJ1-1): DAMVIQNPRYQVTQFGKPVTLSCSQTLNHNVMYWYQQKSSQAPKLLFHYYDKDFNNEADTPDNFQSRRPNTSFCFLDIRSPGLGDTAMYLCATSRGQGGTEAFFGQGTRLTVV.